Below are 9 T cell receptor beta chains sequenced from a single sample in a study of breast tumors, draining lymph nodes, adjacent tissues. Samples came from axillary lymph nodes draining the breast cancer. TCRdb processed the multiplex PCR reads anew with MiXCR; each CDR3 protein has one entry. The sample has approximately 89,000 distinct CDR3 sequences; over 25% are singletons. Sequenced sample: axillary lymph node tissue. The receptors shown here come from a female donor with breast cancer. Some clones in this sample may be carry-over from other donors' samples.

This clonotype has at least ten counts. One base away lies a much larger clone, so this may be a sequencing read error. The CDR3, as DNA: TGTGCCAGCAGCCTAGGATCGGGACATGGTCAGCGCTACCCCTTC. It encodes CASSLGSGHGQRYPF. The gene calls are TRBV7-6 and TRBJ1-2; D is perhaps TRBD1 (6 bases). This CDR3 has 15 amino acids. Germline V gene lookup returns CDR1 SGHVS and CDR2 FNYEAQ.

This chain links TRBV19 with TRBJ1-5; no firm D call. CDR3 length equals 13 residues. V was pared by 5 bases and J by 6 bases, with 11 bases between. CDR1 and CDR2 from the germline V gene are LNHDA and SQIVND (reference sequence). The CDR3, as DNA: TGTGCCAGTAGTGCGCAGGTTGGTCAGCCCCAGCATTTT. Its protein product is CASSAQVGQPQHF.

This clonotype was recorded at least ten times. V and J are TRBV20-1 and TRBJ2-7, with a weak D call TRBD2 (6 bases). Germline V gene sequence: CDR1 DFQATT, CDR2 SNEGSKA (reference sequence). Deletions cut 3 bases from V and 3 bases from J, with 15 bases between. The CDR3 consists of 14 residues. DNA of the CDR3: TGCAGTGCTAGTACGCCACTAGCCCTCTACGAGCAGTACTTC. Protein sequence: CSASTPLALYEQYF.

This clonotype was recorded at least ten times. The chain joins TRBV20-1 to TRBJ1-6, with D unclear. The CDR3 has 14 residues. V lost 1 base and J lost 10, with 14 bases in between. Germline assignment: CDR1 DFQATT and CDR2 SNEGSKA (reference sequence). This CDR3 reads CSARVETVWSPLHF. CDR3 in DNA: TGCAGTGCTAGAGTAGAGACGGTCTGGTCACCCCTCCACTTT.

This clonotype has at least ten counts. The chain joins TRBV20-1 to TRBJ2-5, with 11 bases fitting TRBD1. Per the germline V gene, CDR1 is DFQATT and CDR2 is SNEGSKA (reference sequence). This CDR3 is built from 12 residues. With V trimmed by 6 bases and J by 5 bases, 2 bases remained unmatched. In nucleotides, the CDR3 is TGCAGTGCCGGACAGGGGGCGGAGACCCAGTACTTC. Its protein product is CSAGQGAETQYF.

The genes are TRBV7-9 and TRBJ2-1; 16 bases are a match to TRBD2. CDR3 length: 18 residues. V was pared by 5 bases and J by 10 bases, with 14 bases of the junction left unmatched. CDR1 is SEHNR and CDR2 is FQNEAQ in the germline V gene (reference sequence). CDR3 DNA: TGTGCCAGCAGCAAATCGGGACTAGCGGGAGGGCGGGGGAACGAGCAGTTCTTC. It codes for CASSKSGLAGGRGNEQFF.

This clonotype showed up many times. The gene calls are TRBV20-1 and TRBJ2-7, with 9 nucleotides matching TRBD2. CDR3 size: 15 residues. V was pared by 1 base and J by 2 bases, with 6 bases of the junction left unmatched. Germline loops: CDR1 DFQATT, CDR2 SNEGSKA (reference sequence). In DNA form, the CDR3 reads TGCAGTGCTAGAGGCCGACTAGCGGAGCCCTACGAGCAGTACTTC. It is translated as CSARGRLAEPYEQYF.

A word on this clonotype: Just one base apart from a much larger clone, this may be a read error. This chain connects TRBV12-3 or TRBV12-4 to TRBJ2-4; no firm D call. This CDR3 is built from 13 residues. Trimming stripped 6 bases from V and 6 bases from J, with 12 bases between. The CDR3 nucleotides read TGTGCCAGCAGATTTGGGCAGCTAAACATTCAGTACTTC. Its translation is CASRFGQLNIQYF.

The rearrangement links TRBV28 to TRBJ2-1, with a weak D call TRBD2 (6 bases). CDR3 length: 14 amino acids. Trimming took 7 bases from V and 4 from J, leaving 14 bases between them. Per germline, CDR1 MDHEN and CDR2 SYDVKM. This CDR3 is CASKVGSGYNEQFF. The CDR3 DNA reads TGTGCCAGCAAGGTCGGTAGCGGATACAATGAGCAGTTCTTC.